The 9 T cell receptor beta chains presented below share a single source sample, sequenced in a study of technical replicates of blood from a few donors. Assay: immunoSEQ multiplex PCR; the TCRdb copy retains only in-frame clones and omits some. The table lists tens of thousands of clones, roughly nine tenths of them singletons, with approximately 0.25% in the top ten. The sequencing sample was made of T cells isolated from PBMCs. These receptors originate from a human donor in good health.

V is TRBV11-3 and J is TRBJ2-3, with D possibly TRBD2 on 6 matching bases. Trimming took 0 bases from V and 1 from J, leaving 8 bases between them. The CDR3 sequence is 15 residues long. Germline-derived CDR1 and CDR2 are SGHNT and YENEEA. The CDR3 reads CASSLDGRGTDTQYF. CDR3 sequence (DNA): TGTGCCAGCAGCTTAGACGGGAGAGGCACAGATACGCAGTATTTT.

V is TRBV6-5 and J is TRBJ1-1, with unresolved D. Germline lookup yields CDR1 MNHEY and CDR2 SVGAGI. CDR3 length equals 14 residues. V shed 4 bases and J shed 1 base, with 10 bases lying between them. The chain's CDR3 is CASSFQVGNTEAFF. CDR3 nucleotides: TGTGCCAGCAGTTTCCAGGTAGGGAACACTGAAGCTTTCTTT.

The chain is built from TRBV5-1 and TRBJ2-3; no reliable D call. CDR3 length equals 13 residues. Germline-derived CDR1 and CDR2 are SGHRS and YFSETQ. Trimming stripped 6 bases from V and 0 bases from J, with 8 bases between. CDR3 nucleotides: TGCGCCAGCACTTCAGATAGCACAGATACGCAGTATTTT. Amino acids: CASTSDSTDTQYF.

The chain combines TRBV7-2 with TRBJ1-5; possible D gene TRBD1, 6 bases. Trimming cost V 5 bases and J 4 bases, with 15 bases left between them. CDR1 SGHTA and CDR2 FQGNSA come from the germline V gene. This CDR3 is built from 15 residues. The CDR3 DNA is TGTGCCAGCAGCCCAAGGCGGGGGGCGAATCAGCCCCAGCATTTT. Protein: CASSPRRGANQPQHF.

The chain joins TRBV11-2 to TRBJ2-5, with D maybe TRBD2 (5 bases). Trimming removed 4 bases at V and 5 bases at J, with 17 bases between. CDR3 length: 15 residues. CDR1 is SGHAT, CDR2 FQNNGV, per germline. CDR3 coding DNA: TGTGCCAGCAGCTGGGGAACCGTCGGCGGGGAGACCCAGTACTTC. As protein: CASSWGTVGGETQYF.

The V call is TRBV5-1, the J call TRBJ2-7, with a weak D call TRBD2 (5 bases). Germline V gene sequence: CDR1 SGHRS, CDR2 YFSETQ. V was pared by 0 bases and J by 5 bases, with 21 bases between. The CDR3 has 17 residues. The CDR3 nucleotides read TGCGCCAGCAGCTTGGGAGTTGTTTACAGTGGGAGCGACGAGCAGTACTTC. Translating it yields CASSLGVVYSGSDEQYF.

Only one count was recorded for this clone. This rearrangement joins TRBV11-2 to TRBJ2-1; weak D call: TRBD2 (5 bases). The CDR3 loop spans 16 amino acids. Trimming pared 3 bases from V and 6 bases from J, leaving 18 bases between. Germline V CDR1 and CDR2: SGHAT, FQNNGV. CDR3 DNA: TGTGCCAGCAGCTTTAGAAACGGGATAAGTGGCAATGAGCAGTTCTTC. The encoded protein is CASSFRNGISGNEQFF.

Here the CDR3 DNA reads TGTGCCACCAGCAGAGATACGTTGGGCGCCGGGGAGCTGTTTTTT. Translated: CATSRDTLGAGELFF. The gene calls are TRBV15 and TRBJ2-2; no reliable D call. Trimming took off 0 bases at V and 6 bases at J, with 11 bases between the two ends. The CDR3 has 15 residues. CDR1 LNHNV and CDR2 YYDKDF come from the germline V gene (reference sequence).

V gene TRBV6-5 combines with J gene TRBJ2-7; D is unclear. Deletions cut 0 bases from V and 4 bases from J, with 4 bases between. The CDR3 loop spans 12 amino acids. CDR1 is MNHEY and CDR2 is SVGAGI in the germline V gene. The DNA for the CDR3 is TGTGCCAGCAGTTACTCCTCGTACGAGCAGTACTTC. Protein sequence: CASSYSSYEQYF.